This entry is about one T cell receptor (beta chain). Its antigen is unidentified. Naive CD8 cells were CD45RO-negative, positively selected for CCR7, excluding terminally differentiated effector memory CD45RA+ cells. Sequencing was at deep level. Repertoires were generated with immunoSEQ multiplex PCR, while TCRdb's copy carries only in-frame clones and drops some. The data contain about 2 million clones, around 96% of them singletons. These data belong to a study of shared clonotypes between healthy human individuals. Findings of the study overall: Rarefaction demonstrated incomplete sorted-subset sequencing despite large depth.

This TCR came from a young man in good health. Material for sequencing was naive CD8+ T cells sorted from blood.

As DNA, the CDR3 is TGTGCCAGCACCCCGCTCGAACCGGGGGCTTGGAATTCACCCCTCCACTTT. Residues: CASTPLEPGAWNSPLHF. The chain employs TRBV21-1 and TRBJ1-6. TRBV21-1 is deemed a pseudogene. This CDR3 has 17 residues.